Each of the 17 T cell receptor beta chains below was sequenced from the same sample in a study of shared clonotypes between healthy human individuals. Generated by immunoSEQ multiplex PCR, the TCRdb table keeps only in-frame clones and is missing some. The sample has hundreds of thousands of clones; around 96% are singletons. Only CD45RO-negative cells positively selected for CCR7 counted as naive CD8 cells, so terminally differentiated effector memory CD45RA+ cells were excluded. Sequenced material: naive CD8+ T cells sorted from blood. These receptors were collected from a woman aged 25 to 39 in good health.

The chain recombines TRBV4-1 with TRBJ2-2, with unresolved D. Germline lookup yields CDR1 MGHRA and CDR2 YSYEKL. The length of the CDR3 is 16 residues. Trimming took off 4 bases at V and 6 bases at J, with 18 bases between the two ends. CDR3 sequence: CASSPSPPAGSGELFF. CDR3 DNA sequence: TGCGCCAGCAGCCCAAGTCCCCCCGCTGGCTCCGGGGAGCTGTTTTTT.

This rearrangement joins TRBV19 to TRBJ2-7; 10 bases are a match to TRBD1. V was clipped by 10 bases and J by 2 bases; unmatched bases: 14. Germline V gene sequence: CDR1 LNHDA, CDR2 SQIVND (reference sequence). This CDR3 has 16 residues. Here the CDR3 reads CATLSSGQGGTYEQYF. The CDR3 DNA sequence: TGTGCCACCCTATCCTCCGGACAGGGGGGAACCTACGAGCAGTACTTC.

The chain joins TRBV5-6 to TRBJ2-7, with TRBD1 identical over 8 bases. The germline V gene encodes CDR1 SGHDT and CDR2 YYEEEE. V shed 5 bases and J 2 bases; nucleotides not matched to a gene: 15. CDR3 length: 17 amino acids. The DNA of the CDR3 is TGTGCCAGCAGTCCCCTCCCCCGGACAGGGTTCGCCTACGAGCAGTACTTC. This gives the protein CASSPLPRTGFAYEQYF.

The genes are TRBV4-2 and TRBJ2-7, with 7 bases lining up with TRBD1. The CDR3 has 15 amino acids. The germline gives CDR1 LGHNA, CDR2 YNFKEQ. With 0 bases clipped from V and 3 bases from J, the junction kept 5 bases outside the gene matches. Here the CDR3 DNA reads TGTGCCAGCAGCCAAGAAATGGGACAGATCTACGAGCAGTACTTC. Residues: CASSQEMGQIYEQYF.

This sequence joins TRBV5-6 and TRBJ2-3; either TRBD1 or TRBD2 may supply D (5 bases each). The CDR3 covers 16 residues. The V gene lost 4 bases and the J gene lost 1 base, with 16 bases spanning the gap. Germline loops: CDR1 SGHDT, CDR2 YYEEEE. The CDR3 DNA reads as TGTGCCAGCAGCCCAACACCGGGACCGCGCACAGATACGCAGTATTTT. It codes for CASSPTPGPRTDTQYF.

CDR3 region: CASSTHAGGNYGYTF. The DNA for the CDR3 is TGTGCCAGCAGTACCCACGCCGGGGGGAACTATGGCTACACCTTC. The chain couples TRBV27 to TRBJ1-2; maybe TRBD1 (5 bases). There are 15 residues in the CDR3. V shed 5 bases and J shed 2 bases, with 15 bases lying between them. Germline assignment: CDR1 MNHEY and CDR2 SMNVEV (reference sequence).

This clone was observed once. The CDR3: CAIRYRGQETQYF. The CDR3 coding sequence is TGTGCCATCAGGTACAGGGGCCAAGAGACCCAGTACTTC. The V gene is TRBV15, the J gene TRBJ2-5; 7 bases are shared with TRBD1. The trim removed 10 bases at V and 1 base at J, leaving 6 bases unmatched. The CDR3 is made up of 13 amino acids. CDR1 is LNHNV and CDR2 is YYDKDF in the germline V gene (reference sequence).

In DNA form, the CDR3 reads TGTGCTAGTGGTTCCTTCTTAACAGATACGCAGTATTTT. Translating gives CASGSFLTDTQYF. This chain links TRBV12-5 with TRBJ2-3, with D hard to call. Between the trimmed V and J ends, which lost 4 bases and 3 bases, there was a span of 8 bases. This CDR3 comprises 13 residues. Per the germline V gene, CDR1 is LGHNT and CDR2 is FRNRAP.

V usage is TRBV27 and J usage is TRBJ2-3, with a tentative D call TRBD2 (6 bases). Trimming cost V 0 bases and J 0 bases, with 16 bases left between them. Looked up from germline, CDR1 is MNHEY and CDR2 is SMNVEV (reference sequence). The CDR3 runs to 18 residues. DNA for the CDR3: TGTGCCAGCAGTTTATCCTCGGGGGTCTCCTCTAGCACAGATACGCAGTATTTT. Encoded protein: CASSLSSGVSSSTDTQYF.

The chain is built from TRBV6-5 and TRBJ2-5; D ambiguous. The DNA end is more similar to TRBJ2-7, so the J call may be wrong. This CDR3 is 13 amino acids long. Germline values: CDR1 MNHEY, CDR2 SVGAGI. The CDR3 protein is CASRDLSSYEQYF. CDR3 in DNA: TGTGCCAGCAGAGATTTGAGCTCCTACGAGCAGTACTTC.

V gene TRBV7-2 combines with J gene TRBJ1-4; 7 bases fit TRBD1. The CDR3 runs to 13 residues. Per the germline V gene, CDR1 is SGHTA and CDR2 is FQGNSA. V gave up 4 bases and J gave up 7 bases; unmatched junction bases: 3. CDR3 amino acids: CASSWDSREKLFF. CDR3 in DNA: TGTGCCAGCAGCTGGGACAGTCGTGAAAAACTGTTTTTT.

The chain joins TRBV19 to TRBJ1-1; 9 bases are a match to TRBD1. Germline-derived CDR1 and CDR2 are LNHDA and SQIVND (reference sequence). J gave up 1 base and V 3 bases, and 3 bases lay outside the gene matches. The CDR3 spans 15 residues. The CDR3 region is CASSIQQGANTEAFF. DNA of the CDR3: TGTGCCAGTAGTATCCAACAGGGGGCGAACACTGAAGCTTTCTTT.

Comments on this clone: This CDR3 is also generated by other DNA sequences in the sample. The CDR3 is CASSLDRYNEQFF. The CDR3 coding sequence is TGTGCCAGCAGTTTAGACAGGTACAATGAGCAGTTCTTC. The rearrangement links TRBV27 to TRBJ2-1; TRBD1 might be the D (6 bases). The CDR3 loop spans 13 amino acids. Looked up from germline, CDR1 is MNHEY and CDR2 is SMNVEV (reference sequence). The V and J ends lost 2 bases and 4 bases respectively, with 6 bases between them.

This clone was observed once. The V and J genes are TRBV19 and TRBJ2-6; perhaps D is TRBD1 or TRBD2 (6 bases each). V lost 6 bases and J lost 4, with 13 bases in between. Germline V gene lookup returns CDR1 LNHDA and CDR2 SQIVND (reference sequence). CDR3 size: 15 residues. CDR3 in DNA: TGTGCCAGTAGCCCAGGGGCGGGAGGGGCCAACGTCCTGACTTTC. Its translation is CASSPGAGGANVLTF.

Only one count was recorded for this clone. This chain connects TRBV28 to TRBJ1-2; D is ambiguous. Germline V lookup: CDR1 MDHEN, CDR2 SYDVKM. Between the trimmed V and J ends, which lost 1 base and 0 bases, there was a span of 9 bases. The CDR3 is 15 amino acids. The CDR3 bases are TGTGCCAGCAGTTTATTCCGGGTATCTAACTATGGCTACACCTTC. Protein product: CASSLFRVSNYGYTF.

This chain uses TRBV6-1 with TRBJ2-1, with TRBD2 matching over 8 bases. Unmatched junction bases numbered 2, after V lost 0 bases and J lost 7 bases. The length of the CDR3 is 14 residues. CDR1 is MNHNS and CDR2 is SASEGT in the germline V gene. CDR3 in DNA: TGTGCCAGCAGTGAAGCGCCTAGCGGGAATGAGCAGTTCTTC. This encodes CASSEAPSGNEQFF.

Only one count was recorded for this clone. This rearrangement joins TRBV5-1 to TRBJ1-2; D remains ambiguous. Trimming took off 7 bases at V and 8 bases at J, with 24 bases between the two ends. The germline CDR1 and CDR2 sequences are SGHRS and YFSETQ. The CDR3 runs 15 residues. CDR3: CASHPRAETYEGYTF. CDR3 in DNA: TGCGCCAGCCATCCCCGGGCCGAGACGTATGAGGGCTACACCTTC.